Listed here are 17 T cell receptor beta chains from one sample, sequenced in a study of vaccination and CD4 T cells after COVID-19. Documented treatment: roughly nine-day PBMC culture with coronavirus spike peptide pools or control peptides (ViraFEST assay). Cultured CD4+ T cell DNA underwent sequencing with the Oncomine TCR Beta short-read assay. TCRdb re-called the PCR reads with MiXCR, one entry per CDR3 protein. The table has over 15,000 distinct CDR3 sequences, 55% to 60% seen once. What these receptors recognize is not known. The sequencing used CD4+ T cells from blood, cultured in vitro, collected after SARS-CoV-2 vaccination. The receptors come from a human donor who had recovered from COVID-19.

CDR3 amino acids: CASSSLEGGNQPQHF. CDR3 DNA: TGTGCCAGCAGTTCACTAGAAGGGGGCAATCAGCCCCAGCATTTT. V is TRBV28 and J is TRBJ1-5; perhaps TRBD1 as D (5 bases). In germline, CDR1 is MDHEN, CDR2 SYDVKM. V dropped 4 bases and J dropped 2 bases, with 12 bases sitting between them. The CDR3 is 15 residues long.

The chain joins TRBV12-3 or TRBV12-4 to TRBJ2-5; 11 bases are shared with TRBD2. V shed 5 bases and J 3 bases; nucleotides not matched to a gene: 8. The CDR3 loop spans 16 amino acids. The CDR3 region is CASSAHSGGAEETQYF. The CDR3 coding sequence is TGTGCCAGCAGTGCCCATAGCGGGGGGGCCGAAGAGACCCAGTACTTC.

This rearrangement joins TRBV7-8 to TRBJ2-5; 7 bases are a match to TRBD2. This CDR3 comprises 15 residues. CDR1 is SGHVS, CDR2 FQNEAQ, per germline. V shed 5 bases and J 1 base; nucleotides not matched to a gene: 7. DNA of the CDR3: TGTGCCAGCAGCCCAAGCGCTAGCGGCCAAGAGACCCAGTACTTC. This sequence encodes CASSPSASGQETQYF.

This clonotype was counted a few times. The chain is built from TRBV6-2 or TRBV6-3 and TRBJ1-6; the D is unclear. The V gene lost 6 bases and the J gene lost 10 bases, with 13 bases spanning the gap. The CDR3 extends over 13 amino acids. Germline CDR1 and CDR2: MNHEY and SVGEGT. CDR3 nucleotide sequence: TGTGCCAGCAGGGCCCGTGTGGACTCACCCCTCCACTTT. It translates to CASRARVDSPLHF.

The CDR3 DNA is TGTGCCAGCAGTCGAGCGGGGGGGCTCGAGACCCAGTACTTC. Protein: CASSRAGGLETQYF. V gene TRBV6-1 combines with J gene TRBJ2-5; 10 bases fit TRBD2. The trim removed 5 bases at V and 5 bases at J, leaving 5 bases unmatched. The CDR3 consists of 14 residues. Germline assignment: CDR1 MNHNS and CDR2 SASEGT.

The V call is TRBV12-3 or TRBV12-4, the J call TRBJ2-1, with D unresolved. The CDR3 consists of 16 residues. Trimming removed 2 bases from V and 9 bases from J, with 20 bases in between. The CDR3 region is CASSLFRRPSPREQFF. CDR3 in DNA: TGTGCCAGCAGTTTATTTCGTCGGCCCTCACCCCGTGAGCAGTTCTTC.

The rearrangement uses TRBV12-5 and TRBJ1-1; D is perhaps TRBD1 (5 bases). The CDR3 is 16 residues long. CDR1 LGHNT and CDR2 FRNRAP come from the germline V gene. V was shortened by 0 bases and J by 5 bases, with 16 bases between the two germline ends. CDR3 nucleotide sequence: TGTGCTAGTGGTTTGGTAGACCTGGGACGGCTTACTGAAGCTTTCTTT. The encoded protein is CASGLVDLGRLTEAFF.

V is TRBV7-2 and J is TRBJ2-1; 9 bases are shared with TRBD1. The CDR3 loop spans 16 amino acids. With V trimmed by 3 bases and J by 6 bases, 9 bases remained unmatched. Germline CDR1 reads SGHTA; CDR2 reads FQGNSA. The CDR3 sequence is CASSLDTGQGFNEQFF. CDR3 coding DNA: TGTGCCAGCAGCTTGGATACGGGACAGGGATTCAATGAGCAGTTCTTC.

V and J are TRBV11-2 and TRBJ2-1; 7 bases fit TRBD2. From germline, CDR1 is SGHAT and CDR2 FQNNGV. J was trimmed by 4 bases and V by 1 base; bases with no gene match: 7. This CDR3 is 16 amino acids long. The CDR3 DNA is TGTGCCAGCAGCTTAGGGGGGACTACTAATTACAATGAGCAGTTCTTC. Amino acids: CASSLGGTTNYNEQFF.

The chain employs TRBV29-1 and TRBJ1-2, with 9 positions matching TRBD1. Germline loops: CDR1 SQVTM, CDR2 ANQGSEA. V gave up 4 bases and J gave up 7 bases; unmatched junction bases: 7. This CDR3 has 13 residues. The CDR3 loop is CSVAPLTGGGYTF. DNA of the CDR3: TGCAGCGTTGCCCCCTTGACAGGGGGTGGCTACACCTTC.

V gene TRBV7-2 combines with J gene TRBJ1-2; 11 nucleotides align to TRBD1. Germline-derived CDR1 and CDR2 are SGHTA and FQGNSA. J lost 5 bases, V lost 1 base, and 6 bases had no gene match. The CDR3 is 16 residues long. The CDR3 DNA follows: TGTGCCAGCAGCTTAGACAGGACAGGGGGCCGATATGGCTACACCTTC. Its protein product is CASSLDRTGGRYGYTF. The whole variable domain, filled in from reference TRBV7-2 and TRBJ1-2, reads GAGVSQSPSNKVTEKGKDVELRCDPISGHTALYWYRQSLGQGLEFLIYFQGNSAPDKSGLPSDRFSAERTGGSVSTLTIQRTQQEDSAVYLCASSLDRTGGRYGYTFGSGTRLTVV.

The V gene is TRBV11-2, the J gene TRBJ1-5, with D perhaps TRBD1 (5 bases). The CDR3 has 13 residues. Germline V lookup: CDR1 SGHAT, CDR2 FQNNGV. V was clipped by 0 bases and J by 7 bases, with 7 bases between them. The CDR3 region is CASSLERDQPQHF. In nucleotides, the CDR3 is TGTGCCAGCAGCTTAGAGAGGGACCAGCCCCAGCATTTT.

This clonotype came up a few times. This chain uses TRBV19 with TRBJ1-5; TRBD1 agrees at 7 bases. Germline-derived CDR1 and CDR2 are LNHDA and SQIVND (reference sequence). The CDR3 is 16 residues long. V lost 3 bases to trimming and J lost 0 bases; unmatched junction nucleotides: 5. The CDR3 is CASSMTGTASNQPQHF. The CDR3 DNA sequence: TGTGCCAGTAGTATGACCGGGACAGCTAGCAATCAGCCCCAGCATTTT.

The chain carries TRBV15 and TRBJ1-3; D perhaps matches TRBD1 (6 bases). The ends were cut back, 5 bases at V and 0 bases at J, with 11 bases in the middle. The CDR3 is 15 amino acids. Germline V CDR1 and CDR2: LNHNV, YYDKDF (reference sequence). CDR3 sequence: CATSGGVYSGNTIYF. The DNA for the CDR3 is TGTGCCACCAGCGGGGGCGTCTACTCTGGAAACACCATATATTTT.

The V call is TRBV28, the J call TRBJ2-3, with 8 bases that match TRBD1. Germline V CDR1 and CDR2: MDHEN, SYDVKM. This CDR3 has 13 amino acids. Trimming took 10 bases from V and 2 from J; bases not matched to a gene: 5. This CDR3 is CAIPGQVTDTQYF. Here the CDR3 DNA reads TGTGCCATCCCGGGACAGGTCACAGATACGCAGTATTTT.

The chain combines TRBV7-8 with TRBJ2-2, with 7 bases fitting TRBD1. The junction had 7 bases not matched to a gene; V was cut back by 5 bases and J by 1 base. This CDR3 is 16 amino acids long. CDR1 and CDR2 (germline): SGHVS, FQNEAQ. The CDR3 loop is CASSLGAGGNTGELFF. The CDR3 DNA reads TGTGCCAGCAGCCTAGGGGCAGGGGGGAACACCGGGGAGCTGTTTTTT.

This clonotype was found a few times. V gene TRBV20-1 combines with J gene TRBJ1-2; the D is unclear. From germline, CDR1 is DFQATT and CDR2 SNEGSKA (reference sequence). Trimming left V 6 bases short and J 4 bases short, with 12 bases between. CDR3 length: 12 residues. The CDR3 loop reads CSAGEGGYGYTF. The CDR3 DNA reads as TGCAGTGCCGGCGAGGGCGGCTATGGCTACACCTTC.